The T cell receptor beta chain under discussion was sequenced for a study of CD8+ T cells in alopecia areata (dated by TCRdb to 2017 to 2018). Background for the entire study: The treated patients, all with moderate-to-severe alopecia areata, were enrolled in an open-label pilot trial of oral tofacitinib given at 5 to 10 mg twice daily. The study used high-throughput TCRbeta sequencing to examine T cell clonal expansion in alopecia areata, in both the C3H/HeJ mouse model and human patients. The RNA source kit depended on sample type: the PAXgene miRNA kit for fixed scalp, the miRNeasy kit for PBMCs, and the RNeasy kit for mouse skin. Patients received tofacitinib for 6 to 18 months and were then followed off drug for 6 months to check for delayed response and recurrence. TCRbeta CDR3 regions were amplified by immunoSEQ multiplex PCR using 35 Vbeta forward and 13 Jbeta reverse primers. In treated patients, disease severity was measured using the SALT score, which gives the percentage of scalp surface area affected. Scalp clonality was compared among normal scalp (n=4), patchy alopecia areata scalp (n=8), and alopecia totalis/universalis scalp (n=8). In humans, TCRbeta sequencing was performed on scalp tissue and on sorted CD4+ and CD8+ peripheral blood T cells from healthy controls and from patients with patchy or totalis/universalis alopecia areata. Biopsies were taken from tofacitinib-treated patients at baseline and at 4 and 24 weeks of treatment, and a later scalp biopsy was taken in several of the tofacitinib-treated patients. The full study reports these points: Scalp clonality and the number of expanded CD8+ clones among the top 100 scalp clones were significantly decreased by tofacitinib. Shared TCR sequences between patients were less evident than in mice, which may be partly attributable to HLA diversity in the patient population. Unlike mouse skin, which is dominated by gammadelta T cells, normal human skin has resident alphabeta T cells that are also sequenced, and this complicates analysis of the scalp TCR repertoire. Compared with normal scalp, lesional scalp, particularly in alopecia totalis/universalis, had higher clonality and more expanded CD8+ clones, which suggests antigenic drive. Many expanded lesional clones persisted in scalp and blood during tofacitinib treatment, which may partly explain relapse after stopping treatment. Because the treated cohort was small and had just a single nonresponder, larger studies are needed to establish links between baseline CD8+ expansion and response.

Library creation used the immunoSEQ multiplex PCR assay. To provide template for TCR sequencing, every sample had RNA extracted and reverse transcribed into cDNA. First-strand cDNA was synthesized with SuperScript III using a 2:1 mix of oligo-dT and random hexamers. A synthetic immune receptor repertoire was used to assess amplification bias, and residual bias was removed computationally. Concerning the study's data processing: Raw reads were preprocessed to remove errors, and CDR3 was defined by IMGT conventions from the conserved cysteine to phenylalanine. Clonality was calculated as 1 minus Shannon entropy normalized by log2 of the number of productive unique TCRs. CD4 or CD8 identity of scalp clones was inferred by cross-referencing scalp TCRbeta sequences with sorted blood CD4 and CD8 repertoires. TCRdb obtained this table from immuneACCESS and retained in-frame rearrangements with V and J assigned. These tables miss some clones; where compared with another copy, unresolved V genes account for less than half of the shortfall, and the remainder is unexplained. The V and J calls and clone size were taken over from that table, and D and trimming were inferred from the DNA. The sample includes about 270,000 clones, with 60% observed a single time. The top ten clones comprise about 0.88% of the sample.

In the case of this clone: No cognate antigen has been identified for it. The record has no base qualities; no much larger clone is one base away.

CDR1 and CDR2, per the germline V gene (reference sequence), are PRHDT and FYEKMQ. The CDR3 spans 13 residues, from the cysteine through the phenylalanine. Only the CDR3 region is kept as DNA, spanning 39 bases read in frame from base 1. The V end loses 5 bases and the J end loses 4 bases, and a stretch of 9 bases separates them. The sample's treatment or condition label, in plain terms: oral pan-JAK inhibitor, 5-10 mg twice daily. Lesional scalp punch biopsies and peripheral blood were collected from alopecia areata patients. PBMCs were separated by density centrifugation and stained for CD3, CD4 and CD8, after which CD4+ and CD8+ T cells were sorted on a FACSAria.

The rearranged chain carries TRBV13 and TRBJ1-5; TRBD1 is perhaps the D gene, given 6 matching bases. The sample was CD4+ T cells sorted from blood, taken at roughly week 53, from a patient treated with tofacitinib. This clonotype was obtained from a human donor with alopecia areata. The CDR3 reads CASSPDRNQPQHF. The DNA sequence is as follows: TGTGCCAGCAGCCCCGACAGGAATCAGCCCCAGCATTTT.